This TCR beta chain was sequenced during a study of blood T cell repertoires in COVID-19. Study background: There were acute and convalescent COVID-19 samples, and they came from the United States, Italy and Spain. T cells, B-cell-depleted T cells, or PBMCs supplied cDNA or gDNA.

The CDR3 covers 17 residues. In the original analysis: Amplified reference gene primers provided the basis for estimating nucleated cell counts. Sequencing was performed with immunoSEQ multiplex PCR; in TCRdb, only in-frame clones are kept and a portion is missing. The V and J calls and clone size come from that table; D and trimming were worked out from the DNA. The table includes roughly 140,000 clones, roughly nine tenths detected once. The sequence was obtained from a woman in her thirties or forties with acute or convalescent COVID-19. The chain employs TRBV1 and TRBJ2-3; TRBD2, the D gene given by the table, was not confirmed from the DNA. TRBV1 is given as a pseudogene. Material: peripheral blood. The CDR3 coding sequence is TGCACCAGCAGCCAAGAAAGGAGCGGGGGGGGCACAGATACGCAGTATTTT. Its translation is CTSSQERSGGGTDTQYF.